The next 4 T cell receptor beta chains were all read from a single sample in a study of blood T cell repertoires in COVID-19 (TCRdb year 2020). Libraries were prepared through the immunoSEQ multiplex PCR assay. What TCRdb holds here is the immuneACCESS table cut down to in-frame rearrangements. Part of the clones is not present; checked against another copy, under half of the missing clones reflect an unresolved V gene, and the others are unexplained. The sample table holds more than 200,000 clones, of which around 80% were seen once. 27% of the sample comes from the top ten. The sample comprised peripheral blood. All receptors derive from a middle-aged man with acute or convalescent COVID-19.

The chain uses TRBV5-6 and TRBJ1-5; TRBD1 might be the D (5 bases). The CDR3 totals 15 residues. From germline, CDR1 is SGHDT and CDR2 YYEEEE. The germline V and J ends were trimmed by 0 bases and 7 bases, with 14 bases remaining between them. The CDR3 nucleotides are TGTGCCAGCAGCTTGGCACCAGGGTCAGGACAGCCCCAGCATTTT. It translates to CASSLAPGSGQPQHF.

This clone was seen many times. V usage is TRBV18 and J usage is TRBJ1-4; D call uncertain. This CDR3 has 15 residues. Germline V gene sequence: CDR1 KGHSH, CDR2 LQKENI. V shed 4 bases and J shed 6 bases, with 15 bases lying between them. CDR3 amino acids: CASSRAMGGDEKLFF. The CDR3 DNA follows: TGTGCCAGCTCACGTGCGATGGGTGGAGATGAAAAACTGTTTTTT.

The chain couples TRBV13 to TRBJ2-1; 14 bases fit TRBD2. Looked up from germline, CDR1 is PRHDT and CDR2 is FYEKMQ (reference sequence). With V trimmed by 3 bases and J by 8 bases, 12 bases remained unmatched. This CDR3 comprises 18 residues. CDR3 residues: CASSLSETSGRGWDEQFF. The CDR3 nucleotides are TGTGCCAGCAGCTTGTCAGAGACTAGCGGGAGGGGCTGGGATGAGCAGTTCTTC.

The sample holds one count of this clone. This chain connects TRBV28 to TRBJ2-1, with 10 bases aligning to TRBD2. Germline lookup yields CDR1 MDHEN and CDR2 SYDVKM. The length of the CDR3 is 19 residues. Trimming took 5 bases from V and 3 from J; bases not matched to a gene: 16. The CDR3 loop reads CASSPNRVPGLADYNEQFF. As DNA, the CDR3 is TGTGCCAGCAGTCCAAACAGGGTTCCCGGACTAGCGGACTACAATGAGCAGTTCTTC.